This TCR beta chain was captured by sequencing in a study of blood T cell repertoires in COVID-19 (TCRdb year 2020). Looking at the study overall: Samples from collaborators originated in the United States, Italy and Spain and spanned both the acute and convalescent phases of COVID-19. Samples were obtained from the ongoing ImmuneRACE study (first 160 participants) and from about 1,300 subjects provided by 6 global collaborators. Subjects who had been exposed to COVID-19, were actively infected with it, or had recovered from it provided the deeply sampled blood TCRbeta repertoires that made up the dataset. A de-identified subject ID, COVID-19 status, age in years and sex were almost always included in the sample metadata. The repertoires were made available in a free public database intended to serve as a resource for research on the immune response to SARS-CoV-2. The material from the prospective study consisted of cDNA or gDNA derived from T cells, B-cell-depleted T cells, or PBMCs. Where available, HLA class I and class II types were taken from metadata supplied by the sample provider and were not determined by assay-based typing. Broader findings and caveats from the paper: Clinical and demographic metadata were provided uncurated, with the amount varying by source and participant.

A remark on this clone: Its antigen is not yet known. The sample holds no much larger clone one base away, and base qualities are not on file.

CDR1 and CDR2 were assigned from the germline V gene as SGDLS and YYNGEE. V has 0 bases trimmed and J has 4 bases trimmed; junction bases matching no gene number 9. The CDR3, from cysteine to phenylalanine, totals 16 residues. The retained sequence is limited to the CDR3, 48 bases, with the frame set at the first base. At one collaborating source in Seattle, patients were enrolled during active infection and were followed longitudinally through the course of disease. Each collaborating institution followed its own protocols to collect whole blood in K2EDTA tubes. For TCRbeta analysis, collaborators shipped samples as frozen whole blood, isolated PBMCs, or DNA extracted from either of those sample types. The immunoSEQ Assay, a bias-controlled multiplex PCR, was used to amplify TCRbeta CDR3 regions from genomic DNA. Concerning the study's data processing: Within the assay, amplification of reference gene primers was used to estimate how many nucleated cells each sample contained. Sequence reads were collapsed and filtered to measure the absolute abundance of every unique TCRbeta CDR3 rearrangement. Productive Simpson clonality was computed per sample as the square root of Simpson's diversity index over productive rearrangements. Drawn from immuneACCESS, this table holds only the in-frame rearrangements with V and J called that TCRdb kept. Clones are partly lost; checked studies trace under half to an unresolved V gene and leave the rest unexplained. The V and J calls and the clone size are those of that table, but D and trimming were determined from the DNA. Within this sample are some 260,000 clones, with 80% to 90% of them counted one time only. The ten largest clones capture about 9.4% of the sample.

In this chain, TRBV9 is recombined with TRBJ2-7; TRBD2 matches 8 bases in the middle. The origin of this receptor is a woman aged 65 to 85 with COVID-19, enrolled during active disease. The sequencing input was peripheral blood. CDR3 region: CASSVALREGMYEQYF. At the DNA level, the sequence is TGTGCCAGCAGCGTAGCTCTCCGGGAGGGTATGTACGAGCAGTACTTC.